Each of the 15 T cell receptor beta chains below was sequenced from the same sample in a study of T cells in Graves' hyperthyroidism and ophthalmopathy. From RNA transcripts, TCR beta CDR3 regions were amplified. First-round RT-PCR with HTBI primers amplified the TCR CDR3 region. TCRdb analysed the multiplex PCR reads with MiXCR anew, one entry per CDR3 protein. The data show around 450,000 distinct CDR3 sequences, 15% to 18% seen once. The sample was blood. Receptors originate from a woman aged 18-30 years with Graves' hyperthyroidism.

This chain connects TRBV28 to TRBJ1-6; the D is unclear. V was cut by 5 bases and J by 0 bases, with 11 bases left in between. Germline CDR1 and CDR2: MDHEN and SYDVKM. The length of the CDR3 is 16 residues. As DNA, the CDR3 is TGTGCCAGCAGTCCCGTGGGTAGCTCCTATAATTCACCCCTCCACTTT. Protein product: CASSPVGSSYNSPLHF.

The chain joins TRBV4-2 to TRBJ1-4, with TRBD1 as a possible D gene (5 bases). V dropped 2 bases and J dropped 5 bases, with 15 bases sitting between them. The germline CDR1 and CDR2 sequences are LGHNA and YNFKEQ. The CDR3 totals 16 residues. The CDR3 DNA is TGTGCCAGCAGCCAACGTTTAGGGGCCCCAAATGAAAAACTGTTTTTT. Amino acid sequence: CASSQRLGAPNEKLFF.

This clonotype has ten or more counts. The chain recombines TRBV9 with TRBJ2-1, with unresolved D. The CDR3 extends over 14 amino acids. Trimming shortened V by 2 bases and J by 4 bases, and 10 bases separated the two germline ends. In germline, CDR1 is SGDLS, CDR2 YYNGEE. This CDR3 reads CASSVDGLYNEQFF. CDR3 in DNA: TGTGCCAGCAGCGTTGACGGTTTGTACAATGAGCAGTTCTTC. The entire variable domain, with the rest obtained from reference TRBV9 and TRBJ2-1, is as follows: DSGVTQTPKHLITATGQRVTLRCSPRSGDLSVYWYQQSLDQGLQFLIQYYNGEERAKGNILERFSAQQFPDLHSELNLSSLELGDSALYFCASSVDGLYNEQFFGPGTRLTVL.

The chain combines TRBV29-1 with TRBJ2-3, with 9 positions matching TRBD2. The CDR3 is 14 residues long. Germline lookup yields CDR1 SQVTM and CDR2 ANQGSEA. Unmatched junction bases numbered 3, after V lost 5 bases and J lost 0 bases. CDR3 in DNA: TGCAGCGTTAGCGGGGGGCTAAGCACAGATACGCAGTATTTT. Translation: CSVSGGLSTDTQYF.

This clonotype was observed many times. J is TRBJ2-3 and V is TRBV20-1; 7 bases match TRBD1. CDR1 is DFQATT and CDR2 is SNEGSKA in the germline V gene (reference sequence). The CDR3 extends over 13 amino acids. V lost 8 bases and J lost 3; bases outside the gene matches: 8. CDR3 sequence reads: CSTGERGTDTQYF. DNA for the CDR3: TGCAGTACAGGGGAGAGAGGAACAGATACGCAGTATTTT.

This clonotype turned up a few times. V usage is TRBV28 and J usage is TRBJ1-3; D is undetermined. The CDR3 contains 15 residues. Germline loops: CDR1 MDHEN, CDR2 SYDVKM. The germline V and J ends were trimmed by 6 bases and 0 bases, with 12 bases remaining between them. CDR3: CASSPWVPSGNTIYF. The CDR3 DNA sequence: TGTGCCAGCAGCCCATGGGTCCCCTCTGGAAACACCATATATTTT. Full variable domain (missing parts from reference TRBV28 and TRBJ1-3): DVKVTQSSRYLVKRTGEKVFLECVQDMDHENMFWYRQDPGLGLRLIYFSYDVKMKEKGDIPEGYSVSREKKERFSLILESASTNQTSMYLCASSPWVPSGNTIYFGEGSWLTVV.

CDR3 sequence: CARTGTGYTGELFF. CDR3 in DNA: TGTGCCAGGACCGGGACAGGGTACACCGGGGAGCTGTTTTTT. This rearrangement joins TRBV7-9 to TRBJ2-2; 9 bases fit TRBD1. The CDR3 spans 14 residues. J lost 3 bases, V lost 9 bases, and 5 bases had no gene match. CDR1 SEHNR and CDR2 FQNEAQ come from the germline V gene (reference sequence).

Many counts were recorded for this clonotype. This sequence joins TRBV18 and TRBJ2-7; perhaps D is TRBD1 or TRBD2 (5 bases each). Germline values: CDR1 KGHSH, CDR2 LQKENI. The CDR3 covers 15 residues. V was pared by 4 bases and J by 1 base, with 14 bases between. The CDR3 DNA sequence: TGTGCCAGCTCACTGTCCGGGACCGCGTCCTACGAGCAGTACTTC. It specifies CASSLSGTASYEQYF.

Comment on this clonotype: A read error is possible here, since a much larger clone lies one base away. The chain combines TRBV20-1 with TRBJ2-2; 7 bases map to TRBD1. Germline CDR1 DFQATT, CDR2 SNEGSKA (reference sequence). The CDR3 contains 15 residues. As DNA, the CDR3 is TGCGGTGCCCAAGACGCTGCAGGGGGCACCGGGGAGCTGTTTTTT. Translated: CGAQDAAGGTGELFF.

This clonotype was observed a handful of times. The V and J genes are TRBV6-4 and TRBJ1-6; D gene unclear. Trimming stripped 2 bases from V and 10 bases from J, with 9 bases between. This CDR3 has 13 residues. CDR1 is MRHNA, CDR2 SNTAGT, per germline. CDR3 amino acids: CASSDDSGSPLHF. CDR3 DNA sequence: TGTGCCAGCAGTGACGATTCGGGATCACCCCTCCACTTT.

CDR3 sequence reads: CASSRSLRDVPEAFF. CDR3 bases: TGTGCCAGTAGTCGAAGCCTCAGGGATGTGCCTGAAGCTTTCTTT. V gene TRBV19 combines with J gene TRBJ1-1, with D tentatively TRBD1 (5 bases). This CDR3 spans 15 amino acids. Trimming removed 5 bases from V and 6 bases from J, with 19 bases in between. Germline V gives CDR1 LNHDA, CDR2 SQIVND (reference sequence).

This clonotype was seen a few times. This chain links TRBV18 with TRBJ2-7; TRBD1 agrees at 9 bases. Germline V gene sequence: CDR1 KGHSH, CDR2 LQKENI. This CDR3 spans 14 amino acids. After removal of 8 bases from V and 3 bases from J, the junction contained 8 bases not matched to a gene. The CDR3 loop is CASQAQGQGYEQYF. In nucleotides, the CDR3 is TGTGCCAGCCAAGCGCAGGGACAGGGCTACGAGCAGTACTTC.

The chain recombines TRBV6-2 or TRBV6-3 with TRBJ1-2; TRBD1 might be the D (5 bases). Trimming pared 5 bases from V and 2 bases from J, leaving 15 bases between. This CDR3 has 15 amino acids. Germline CDR1 and CDR2: MNHEY and SVGEGT. CDR3 bases: TGTGCCAGCAGTCTTGGACAAGGGTTGAACTATGGCTACACCTTC. This gives the protein CASSLGQGLNYGYTF.

This clonotype was observed once. The CDR3: CASSRWGQLNTEAFF. For the CDR3, the DNA is TGTGCCAGCAGCCGCTGGGGACAGTTGAACACTGAAGCTTTCTTT. This chain joins TRBV7-3 and TRBJ1-1, with 7 nucleotides matching TRBD1. CDR3 length equals 15 residues. The ends lost 5 bases at V and 0 bases at J; junction bases unmatched: 6. Germline V gives CDR1 SGHTA, CDR2 FQGTGA.

This clonotype has ten or more counts. This sequence joins TRBV20-1 and TRBJ2-1, with 8 bases that match TRBD2. The CDR3 runs 15 residues. CDR1 is DFQATT, CDR2 SNEGSKA, per germline (reference sequence). V trimming: 2 bases; J trimming: 4 bases; junction bases outside the gene matches: 7. The CDR3, as DNA: TGCAGTGCTAGACCACTAGCGGCCTATTACAATGAGCAGTTCTTC. It yields the protein CSARPLAAYYNEQFF.